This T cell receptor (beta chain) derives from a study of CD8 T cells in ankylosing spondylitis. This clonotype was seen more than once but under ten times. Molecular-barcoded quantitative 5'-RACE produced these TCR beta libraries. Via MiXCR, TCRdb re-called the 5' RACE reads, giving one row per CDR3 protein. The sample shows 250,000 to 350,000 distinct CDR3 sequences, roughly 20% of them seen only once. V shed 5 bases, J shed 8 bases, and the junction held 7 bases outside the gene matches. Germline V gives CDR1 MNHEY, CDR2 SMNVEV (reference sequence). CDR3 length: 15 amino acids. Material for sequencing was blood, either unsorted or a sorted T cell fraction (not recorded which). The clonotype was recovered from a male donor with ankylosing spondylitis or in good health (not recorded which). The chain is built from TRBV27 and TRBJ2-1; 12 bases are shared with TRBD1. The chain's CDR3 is CASSQGQGARYEQFF. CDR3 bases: TGTGCCAGCAGTCAGGGACAGGGGGCGAGATATGAGCAGTTCTTC.